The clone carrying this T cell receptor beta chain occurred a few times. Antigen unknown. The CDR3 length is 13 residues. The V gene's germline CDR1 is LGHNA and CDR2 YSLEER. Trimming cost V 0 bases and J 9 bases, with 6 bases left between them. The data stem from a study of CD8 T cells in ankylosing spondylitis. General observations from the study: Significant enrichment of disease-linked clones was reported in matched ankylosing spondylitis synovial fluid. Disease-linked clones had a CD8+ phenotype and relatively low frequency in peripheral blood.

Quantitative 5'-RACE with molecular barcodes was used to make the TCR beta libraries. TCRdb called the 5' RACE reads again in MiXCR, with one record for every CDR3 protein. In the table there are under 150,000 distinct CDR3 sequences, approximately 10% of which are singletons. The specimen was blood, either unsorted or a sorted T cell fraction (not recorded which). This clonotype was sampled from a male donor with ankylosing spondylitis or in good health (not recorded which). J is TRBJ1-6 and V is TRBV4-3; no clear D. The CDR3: CASSQESTSPLHF. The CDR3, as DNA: TGCGCCAGCAGCCAAGAGAGTACTTCACCCCTCCACTTT.